This T cell receptor beta chain was found in a study of cytomegalovirus exposure and HLA in healthy donors. Study conclusions and caveats: 164 TCR beta chains were listed as cytomegalovirus-associated. Later, TCR association rates were found to vary by HLA locus, highest for DRB1 and lowest for HLA-C. Reports showed the classifier diagnosing cytomegalovirus status with high specificity and sensitivity.

For this clone: Its cognate antigen is unknown.

J was trimmed by 4 bases and V by 1 base; bases with no gene match: 8. The CDR3 is 17 amino acids. The germline V gene has CDR1 MDHEN and CDR2 SYDVKM. 60 Vbeta and 13 Jbeta primers were used in PCR. Method: immunoSEQ multiplex PCR; TCRdb's copy keeps in-frame clones and lacks some. The sample lists about 200,000 clones, more than 60% occurring once. The TCR sequence derives from a man in his forties or fifties in good health and CMV-seronegative. Sequencing was done on a sample of PBMCs. The V call is TRBV28, the J call TRBJ1-5, with 9 bases that match TRBD1. CDR3 sequence: CASSLLGQGVRNQPQHF. CDR3 DNA sequence: TGTGCCAGCAGTTTATTGGGACAGGGTGTGAGGAATCAGCCCCAGCATTTT.